Listed below are T cell receptor beta chains from one sample, sequenced in a study of blood T cells in healthy people across ages. One entry per CDR3 protein, called by TCRdb with MiXCR from the 5' RACE reads. The repertoire holds under 2,000,000 distinct CDR3 sequences, with 49% as singletons. Material for sequencing was blood. Source of these receptors: a woman aged 35 to 49 in good health. The CDR3 runs from the conserved cysteine through the conserved F or W. A D gene is named only where the DNA matches it firmly. The size of a clone is reported for some rows only, either as once, few or many, or as a class for expanded clones.

size,V,D,J,DNA,CDR3
few,TRBV4-3,TRBD2,TRBJ2-5,TGCGCCAGCAGCCAAGATAAGTTGGGGGAGGGACAAGAGACCCAGTACTTC,CASSQDKLGEGQETQYF
-,TRBV7-2,-,TRBJ2-5,TGTGCCAGCAGCTTAGCGAAGGGGGAACAGACCCAGTACTTC,CASSLAKGEQTQYF
-,TRBV27,-,TRBJ1-5,TGTGCCAGCAATTTATCGACCGGATACGGGAACAATCAGCCCCAGCATTTT,CASNLSTGYGNNQPQHF
-,TRBV4-2,TRBD1,TRBJ2-1,TGTGCCAGCAGCCACCGTCGGACAGGGACTTTTTCCTCTGAAGATAGCTCCTACAATGAGCAGTTCTTC,CASSHRRTGTFSSEDSSYNEQFF
-,TRBV20-1,TRBD2,TRBJ2-3,TGCAGTGCTAGTACTAGCGGGGGGTGGGGCACAGATACGCAGTATTTT,CSASTSGGWGTDTQYF
few,TRBV6-2/TRBV6-3,-,TRBJ2-3,TGTGCCAGCAGTTATATCCTTCTCGGGACAAGTGAAGATACGCAGTATTTT,CASSYILLGTSEDTQYF
-,TRBV27,TRBD1,TRBJ2-7,TGTGCCAGCAGCCCTAAGCCGCGGGACAGGGGTTCTTCCTACGAGCAGTACTTC,CASSPKPRDRGSSYEQYF
-,TRBV5-1,TRBD2,TRBJ2-1,TGCGCCAGCAGCTTGGTGCGGGGGAGTGCCTACAATGAGCAGTTCTTC,CASSLVRGSAYNEQFF
-,TRBV13,TRBD2,TRBJ2-4,TGTGCCAGCAGCTCCAGGGGAGGTAGCGGGGGGGCCAAAAACATTCAGTACTTC,CASSSRGGSGGAKNIQYF
-,TRBV20-1,TRBD1,TRBJ2-1,TGCAGTGCTAGAGACGGGACAGGGGGGGAGTATGAGCAGTTCTTC,CSARDGTGGEYEQFF
-,TRBV6-2/TRBV6-3,TRBD1,TRBJ2-7,TGTGCCAGCAGTGTACAGGGGATCTACGAGCAGTACTTC,CASSVQGIYEQYF
-,TRBV4-2,-,TRBJ2-5,TGTGCCAGCAGCCAAGATCCGTCTAGCAGAGAGACCCAGTACTTC,CASSQDPSSRETQYF
-,TRBV6-2/TRBV6-3,TRBD2,TRBJ2-5,TGTGCCAGCAGCCCCAGGACTAGCGGGGGCCACGGGATAAGGACCCAGTACTTC,CASSPRTSGGHGIRTQYF
few,TRBV29-1,-,TRBJ2-1,TGCAGCGTTGATGGGTGGGGGGAATGGGGGGATCCCTACAATGAGCAGTTCTTC,CSVDGWGEWGDPYNEQFF
-,TRBV6-5,-,TRBJ1-6,TGTGCCAGCAGACCCCAAATGACAGTTTCACCCCTCCACTTT,CASRPQMTVSPLHF
few,TRBV4-1,-,TRBJ2-5,TGCGCCAGCAGCCAAGGACAAGTCGAGATACAAGAGACCCAGTACTTC,CASSQGQVEIQETQYF
-,TRBV7-8,-,TRBJ1-6,TGTGCCAGCAGCTTAGGGGGGCGACCCCTCCACTTT,CASSLGGRPLHF
-,TRBV5-1,TRBD1,TRBJ1-2,TGCGCCAGCAGCCCGAGGACAGGCGCGGGGTCTGGCTACACCTTC,CASSPRTGAGSGYTF
-,TRBV6-2/TRBV6-3,-,TRBJ2-7,TGTGCCAGCAGCCAAAACCCACCAGGGAGAGTATACGAGCAGTACTTC,CASSQNPPGRVYEQYF
once,TRBV4-3,-,TRBJ1-1,TGCGCCAGCAGCCAAGGACGGTTTAACACTGAAGCTTTCTTT,CASSQGRFNTEAFF
-,TRBV7-2,-,TRBJ2-1,TGTGCCAGCAGCCCCAACGGCAGGTCCCCTGGGAATGAGCAGTTCTTC,CASSPNGRSPGNEQFF
-,TRBV29-1,TRBD2,TRBJ2-1,TGCAGCGTGATACTAGCGGGGGCCGATATCTCCTACAATGAGCAGTTCTTC,CSVILAGADISYNEQFF
-,TRBV7-2,-,TRBJ1-5,TGTGCCAGCAGCTTAATGGCGAGCAATCAGCCCCAGCATTTT,CASSLMASNQPQHF
-,TRBV5-1,-,TRBJ2-5,TGCGCCAGCAGCTTGAGGTGGCAGAAAGAGACCCAGTACTTC,CASSLRWQKETQYF
few,TRBV3-1,-,TRBJ2-7,TGTGCCAGCAGCCAAGACCCGCGTACCTACGAGCAGTACTTC,CASSQDPRTYEQYF
-,TRBV7-9,TRBD1,TRBJ1-6,TGTGCCAGCAGCTTAGGAGGGGTAGGGGGCACAAGCTCCTATAATTCACCCCTCCACTTT,CASSLGGVGGTSSYNSPLHF
-,TRBV20-1,TRBD2,TRBJ2-3,TGCAGTGCTACCGGGACTAGCGGGGGGGCTGTAACCTTCACAGATACGCAGTATTTT,CSATGTSGGAVTFTDTQYF
-,TRBV28,TRBD1,TRBJ1-5,TGTGCCAGCAGTTTAGTAGGGACAGGGAGGGTTCAGCCCCAGCATTTT,CASSLVGTGRVQPQHF
-,TRBV6-2/TRBV6-3,-,TRBJ1-1,TGTGCCAGCAAAGACTTCACTGAAGCTTTCTTT,CASKDFTEAFF
few,TRBV29-1,-,TRBJ2-7,TGCAGCGTGCGCCGGGACGGACCGTACGAGCAGTACTTC,CSVRRDGPYEQYF
few,TRBV28,TRBD1,TRBJ1-2,TGTGCCAGCAGTCTAGCCGGGACAGGGAGGAACGGCTACACCTTC,CASSLAGTGRNGYTF
few,TRBV7-2,TRBD2,TRBJ2-3,TGTGCCAGCAGCTTAGCAGCTAGCGGGGGGGCCGTCACAGATACGCAGTATTTT,CASSLAASGGAVTDTQYF
-,TRBV28,-,TRBJ2-1,TGTGCCAGCAGCCCGGGACACCAACTTCTAAAACTCTACAATGAGCAGTTCTTC,CASSPGHQLLKLYNEQFF
-,TRBV20-1,-,TRBJ2-1,TGCAGTGCTACGCTGGAGCGGAATGAGCAGTTCTTC,CSATLERNEQFF
few,TRBV10-3,TRBD1,TRBJ2-5,TGTGCCATCAGCGACTCCGGGACAGTACAAGAGACCCAGTACTTC,CAISDSGTVQETQYF
-,TRBV4-1,-,TRBJ2-2,TGCGCCAGCAGCCTTAAGGGGGGAAACGCCGGGGAGCTGTTTTTT,CASSLKGGNAGELFF